This TCR beta chain comes out of a study of identical twins (TCRdb year 2016). Regarding the complete study: To test whether fetal clonotypes persist, the study used deep sequencing on TCR alpha and beta repertoires from monozygotic twins, unrelated adults of various ages, and cord blood. Replicate twin experiments were performed at different times using different library preparation protocols to rule out contamination.

Turning to this clonotype: Which antigen it targets is not known. No qualities accompany the bases; no much larger clone lies one base away.

Only healthy Caucasian donors were included. Three unrelated non-twin adults were also sequenced: a male aged 18 to 30, a male aged 50 to 59 and a female aged 50 to 59. Miltenyi CD45RO+ enrichment and human naive T-cell isolation kits were used to isolate memory (CD45RO+) and naive T cells from PBMC. Trimming removed 3 bases from V and 5 bases from J; the gene matches leave 5 bases unexplained. Counted from cysteine to phenylalanine, this CDR3 has 16 amino acids. Only the CDR3 DNA is retained, 48 bases long and in frame from the first base. The germline V gene (reference sequence) supplies CDR1 LNHNV and CDR2 YYDKDF. Library preparation employed 5' RACE. TCRdb names Illumina HiSeq 2000 as the instrument used. Template switching introduced a universal primer binding site; the final cDNA contained a unique molecular identifier, enabling accurate counting of TCR cDNA molecules. First-strand cDNA for TCR alpha and beta chains was synthesized from specific primers in the conserved constant-segment region. To control for contamination, each cDNA library was double barcoded with a SMART-Mk sample barcode plus Illumina barcodes. TruSeq adapter sequences, together with Illumina sample barcodes, were added in two successive PCR steps. Sequencing of the TCR alpha and beta cDNA libraries was done on the Illumina HiSeq platform using custom primers. The authors processed their data as follows. MiGEC was used to process raw reads and extract unique molecular identifiers, and MiXCR was used to find CDR3 positions. Recombination models were inferred per individual with the repgenHMM and IGoR tools using an EM algorithm. Shared clonotype analysis was performed with the tcR package in R, normalizing sharing by the product of cloneset sizes. To study raw recombination without the effects of thymic and clonal selection, out-of-frame nonproductive sequences were analyzed. In-frame beta chains were kept once TCRdb had trimmed the public reads at Q25 with fastp and called clones with MiXCR. A single entry per CDR3 protein holds the most common genes and DNA from its merged rows. The V and J calls and clone size come from TCRdb's table, not from the authors' own analysis. Present in this sample are 420,000 or so distinct CDR3 sequences, about a fifth of which were seen just once. The biggest ten clones account for 9.5% to 15% of the sample.

The investigation overall reported the following: A weaker excess of twin sharing was found in beta out-of-frame sequences because the signal-to-noise ratio was lowered by fewer shared sequences. Conclusions relied on cross-sectional statistical analysis, since the same donors could not be followed over many years. Compared with coincidental sharing between unrelated individuals, out-of-frame TCR alpha sequences shared between twins showed an excess of sequences with low generation probability. Invariant T cells such as MAIT and iNKT could partly confound zero-insertion analyses, though diverse VJ usage argued against this for most clonotypes. Fewer insertions were carried by abundant cord blood beta clonotypes; a weaker similar trend was observed in young adult naive repertoires, while no such trend was observed in memory repertoires. In monozygotic twins, out-of-frame TCR alpha sharing was systematically underestimated by recombination models, although the models agreed with sharing between unrelated individuals.

Here the chain combines TRBV15 and TRBJ2-3; TRBD2 lines up with 13 middle nucleotides. The sequenced sample consisted of naive T cells sorted from blood. What this sample's cell subset or site label stands for: cells isolated with a human naive T-cell isolation kit. The TCR originated in a man aged 50-60 years in good health. The DNA sequence is TGTGCCACCAGCAGGGGACTAGCGGGGAGGATAGATACGCAGTATTTT. Translation gives CATSRGLAGRIDTQYF.